The T cell receptor beta chain described here comes from a study of blood T cell repertoires in COVID-19. Study details: Sites across the United States, Italy and Spain contributed samples from acute and convalescent COVID-19.

As processed by the authors: Amplification of reference gene primers provided the estimated nucleated cell counts. Clones were read by immunoSEQ multiplex PCR, and TCRdb kept only the in-frame ones, dropping some. Clone size and V and J calls were adopted from that table, with D and trimming inferred from the DNA. The sample includes more than 400,000 clones, less than 95% of them seen just once. Trimming stripped 3 bases from V and 6 bases from J, with 16 bases between. The germline V gene encodes CDR1 SGDLS and CDR2 YYNGEE. CDR3 length: 14 amino acids. Enrollees, about 18 to 89 years old, lived in 25 or so US areas.

The source is a young man who had recovered from COVID-19. This rearrangement joins TRBV9 to TRBJ2-7; possibly TRBD1 for D (6 bases). The material sequenced was PBMCs or T cells enriched from blood (not recorded which). CDR3 coding DNA: TGTGCCAGCAGCGCGAAAACCGGGACATTCGAGCAGTACTTC. It encodes CASSAKTGTFEQYF.